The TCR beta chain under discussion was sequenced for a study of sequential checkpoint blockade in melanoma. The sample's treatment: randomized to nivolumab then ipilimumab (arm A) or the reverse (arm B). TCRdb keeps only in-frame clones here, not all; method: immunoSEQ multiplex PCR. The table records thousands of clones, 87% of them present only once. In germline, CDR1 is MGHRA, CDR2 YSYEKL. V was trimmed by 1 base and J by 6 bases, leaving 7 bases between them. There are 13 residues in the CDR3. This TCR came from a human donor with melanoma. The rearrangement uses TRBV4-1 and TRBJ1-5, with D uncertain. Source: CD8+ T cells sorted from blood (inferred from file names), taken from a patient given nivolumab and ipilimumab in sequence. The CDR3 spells CASSQAIVQPQHF. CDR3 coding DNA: TGCGCCAGCAGCCAAGCTATAGTTCAGCCCCAGCATTTT.